A selection of T cell receptor beta chains follows, all from one sample in a study of blood T cell repertoires in COVID-19. TCRdb's table, derived via immunoSEQ multiplex PCR, lists solely in-frame clones and lacks some. The table has 290,000 or so clones, nearly 90% seen once. Sequencing used PBMCs or T cells enriched from blood (not recorded which). The receptors originated from a woman between 18 and 30 years old with acute COVID-19. Both conserved end residues are trimmed from each CDR3.

V	J	CDR3
TRBV7-9	TRBJ1-1	ASSPSGSTEAF
TRBV5-6	TRBJ1-6	ASSFLRNSPVYNSPLH
TRBV9	TRBJ2-5	ASSVYPGETQY
TRBV27	TRBJ1-1	ASSFLGREAF
TRBV30	TRBJ1-5	AWSGQGVQPQH
TRBV29-1	TRBJ2-7	SVDDHGLNEQY
TRBV6-1	TRBJ2-7	ASSDLAGVYEQY
TRBV12-3/TRBV12-4	TRBJ1-3	ASSEQGNTIY
TRBV11-2	TRBJ1-2	ASSKTGDGYT
TRBV3-1/TRBV3-2	TRBJ2-5	ASSQGTSAMGQETQY
TRBV6-5	TRBJ2-1	ASSLYQGPYNEQF
TRBV29-1	TRBJ2-7	SARDPGGPYEQY
TRBV5-1	TRBJ2-7	ASSLAGGSYEQY
TRBV28	TRBJ1-1	ASSLLRREAF
TRBV19	TRBJ2-2	ASRREVPSGELF
TRBV6-5	TRBJ2-7	ASRDSSYEQY
TRBV24-1	TRBJ2-1	ATQRLAGGNNEQF
TRBV28	TRBJ1-2	ASSFPANYGYT
TRBV11-2	TRBJ2-7	ASSPWGDAAYEQY
TRBV14	TRBJ2-2	ASSQGIRGRGTGELF
TRBV28	TRBJ1-6	ASSQNSPLH
TRBV7-9	TRBJ2-2	ASSLWSGRHTGELF
TRBV5-4	TRBJ2-4	ASSLSENIQY
TRBV7-2	TRBJ2-7	ASSLTSGIYEQY
TRBV28	TRBJ1-4	ASSFEGGGYEKLF
TRBV18	TRBJ1-4	ASSLAPATNEKLF
TRBV30	TRBJ1-5	AWSVTGRVAQH
TRBV28	TRBJ1-2	ASRSGKTNANYGYT
TRBV10-3	TRBJ2-7	AIPDRKYEQY
TRBV11-3	TRBJ2-3	ASSFRGGLTDTQY
TRBV2	TRBJ2-7	ASSSDRTSYEQY
TRBV2	TRBJ1-5	ASSVTWRSNQPQH
TRBV18	TRBJ2-2	ASSEREVLNTGELF
TRBV27	TRBJ1-5	ASSLSQGPQWPQH
TRBV11-3	TRBJ1-6	ASSLEAVTSPLH
TRBV9	TRBJ2-3	ASSPGTASTDTQY
TRBV20-1	TRBJ2-1	SARLVNEQF
TRBV6-5	TRBJ1-6	ASSYHPRDSPLH
TRBV2	TRBJ2-2	ASSEAPTWAGGSNTGELF
TRBV7-9	TRBJ2-1	ASSLSGTGGNEQF
TRBV5-4	TRBJ1-2	ASSFENPHGYT
TRBV12-3/TRBV12-4	TRBJ1-5	ASSLTGNQPQH
TRBV28	TRBJ1-1	ASRWGQLSTEAF
TRBV19	TRBJ1-1	ASIPRGGVKGSTEAF
TRBV7-9	TRBJ1-4	ASSLWAINEKLF
TRBV24-1	TRBJ2-5	ATSDPQVAGGETQY
TRBV19	TRBJ1-2	ASSIHSGGNYGYT
TRBV10-2	TRBJ1-2	ASSESTGGYGYT
TRBV24-1	TRBJ2-3	ATSGIGGTDTQY
TRBV28	TRBJ2-3	ASSLSGGGTLTDTQY
TRBV6-5	TRBJ2-7	ASSPQGGPYEQY
TRBV7-3	TRBJ2-1	ASSIQAGGAPNEQF
TRBV2	TRBJ2-1	ASTAGGLNNEQF
TRBV5-8	TRBJ1-6	ASSLETGMISPLH
TRBV30	TRBJ2-2	AWSRTFANTGELF
TRBV3-1/TRBV3-2	TRBJ2-5	ASSQSQGRQETQY
TRBV7-2	TRBJ1-6	ASSGKGGSNSPLH
TRBV7-9	TRBJ1-5	ASSLGALHNQPQH